These 12 T cell receptor beta chains came from one sample sequenced in a study of shared clonotypes between healthy human individuals. Method: immunoSEQ multiplex PCR; TCRdb's copy keeps in-frame clones and lacks some. The profile shows over a million clones, about 84% of them singletons. Sequenced: memory CD4+ T cells from PBMCs. Regarding subset: CD45RA-negative fraction. These receptors all come from a man between 18 and 29 years old in good health. Some clones in this sample may be carry-over from other donors' samples.

The chain recombines TRBV2 with TRBJ2-7; D is unresolved. This CDR3 is 11 amino acids long. V was clipped by 7 bases and J by 2 bases, with 6 bases between them. Germline V lookup: CDR1 SNHLY, CDR2 FYNNEI. CDR3 sequence (DNA): TGTGCCAGCAAGGTAACCTACGAGCAGTACTTC. As protein: CASKVTYEQYF.

The CDR3 loop is CASSQDHRLQETQYF. The CDR3 region has the DNA TGTGCCAGCAGCCAAGACCACAGACTTCAAGAGACCCAGTACTTC. The chain is built from TRBV4-2 and TRBJ2-5; D gene uncertain. The CDR3 length is 15 residues. Between the trimmed V and J ends, which lost 0 bases and 2 bases, there was a span of 10 bases. The germline V gene has CDR1 LGHNA and CDR2 YNFKEQ.

This clone was seen once. The rearrangement joins TRBV14 to TRBJ1-2; D not certain. Germline lookup yields CDR1 SGHDN and CDR2 FVKESK. V gave up 0 bases and J gave up 8 bases, with 13 bases separating them. The CDR3 contains 14 residues. The CDR3 coding sequence is TGTGCCAGCAGCCAAGATCTGAGGGATTGGGGCTACACCTTC. It is translated as CASSQDLRDWGYTF.

V usage is TRBV9 and J usage is TRBJ2-3; 7 nucleotides match TRBD2. The germline gives CDR1 SGDLS, CDR2 YYNGEE. The V gene end was trimmed by 4 bases and the J gene end by 4 bases; junction bases not matched to a gene: 21. This CDR3 contains 19 residues. The CDR3 region is CASSPTLLFAGAVPDTQYF. CDR3 nucleotides: TGTGCCAGCAGCCCTACCCTCCTTTTCGCGGGAGCCGTCCCAGATACGCAGTATTTT.

The chain couples TRBV5-1 to TRBJ2-2, with a possible D match to TRBD2 (5 bases). V shed 0 bases and J shed 6 bases, with 15 bases lying between them. The CDR3 runs to 16 residues. CDR1 and CDR2 from the germline V gene are SGHRS and YFSETQ. CDR3 nucleotides: TGCGCCAGCAGCTTGGGGACTCTGACTGCCCCCGGGGAGCTGTTTTTT. Translation: CASSLGTLTAPGELFF.

The CDR3 region has the DNA TGCGCCAGCAGCGTTGAGGGCTATGGCTACACCTTC. This codes for CASSVEGYGYTF. The gene calls are TRBV5-1 and TRBJ1-2; D not certain. Per germline, CDR1 SGHRS and CDR2 YFSETQ. This CDR3 is built from 12 residues. The ends were cut back, 4 bases at V and 4 bases at J, with 8 bases in the middle.

A remark on this clone: Given a much more abundant clone one base away, this may be a read error. This sample also contains other DNA sequences that code for the same CDR3. The chain links TRBV28 to TRBJ1-2; D is unresolved. This CDR3 has 12 amino acids. With 3 bases removed from V and 2 bases from J, the gap between germline ends came to 4 bases. Germline V CDR1 and CDR2: MDHEN, SYDVKM. The DNA for the CDR3 is TGTGCCAGCAGTTTGCGGAACTATGGCTACACCTTC. It yields the protein CASSLRNYGYTF.

V usage is TRBV5-1 and J usage is TRBJ2-1, with 7 bases that match TRBD1. Germline CDR1 is SGHRS and CDR2 is YFSETQ. The V and J ends lost 6 bases and 0 bases, in that order; junction bases with no gene match: 9. The CDR3 is 16 residues long. The CDR3 nucleotides are TGCGCCAGCACCATCGGACAGGTGAGCTCCTACAATGAGCAGTTCTTC. It translates to CASTIGQVSSYNEQFF. The whole variable domain, remainder taken from reference TRBV5-1 and TRBJ2-1, is KAGVTQTPRYLIKTRGQQVTLSCSPISGHRSVSWYQQTPGQGLQFLFEYFSETQRNKGNFPGRFSGRQFSNSRSEMNVSTLELGDSALYLCASTIGQVSSYNEQFFGPGTRLTVL.

This rearrangement joins TRBV5-1 to TRBJ2-7; 7 bases align to TRBD1. The CDR3 runs to 15 residues. Germline CDR1 and CDR2: SGHRS and YFSETQ. The J segment lost 6 bases and the V segment lost 4 bases, leaving 13 bases of the junction unmatched. The CDR3 nucleotides read TGCGCCAGCAGCGGATCCCCGGGACAGTCAGGCGAGCAGTACTTC. Its protein is CASSGSPGQSGEQYF.

The chain recombines TRBV16 with TRBJ2-1, with no clear D. The CDR3 is made up of 15 amino acids. Per the germline V gene, CDR1 is KGHSY and CDR2 is FQNENV. Trimming stripped 0 bases from V and 4 bases from J, with 10 bases between. The CDR3 DNA follows: TGTGCCAGCAGCCAATCTGTCCCCCCGTACAATGAGCAGTTCTTC. It is translated as CASSQSVPPYNEQFF.

The chain carries TRBV5-6 and TRBJ1-3; D unresolved. With 1 base removed from V and 1 base from J, the gap between germline ends came to 12 bases. The germline CDR1 and CDR2 sequences are SGHDT and YYEEEE. CDR3 length equals 16 residues. DNA of the CDR3: TGTGCCAGCAGCTTGCTACAGCCACTATCTGGAAACACCATATATTTT. It codes for CASSLLQPLSGNTIYF.

The V call is TRBV12-5, the J call TRBJ2-5; 7 nucleotides line up with TRBD2. Germline loops: CDR1 LGHNT, CDR2 FRNRAP. The CDR3 is 15 amino acids. The junction had 10 bases not matched to a gene; V was cut back by 8 bases and J by 1 base. This CDR3 is CASSAGLAVQETQYF. The CDR3 nucleotides read TGTGCTAGTTCCGCAGGGCTAGCGGTCCAAGAGACCCAGTACTTC. The variable domain in full, completed from reference TRBV12-5 and TRBJ2-5, reads DARVTQTPRHKVTEMGQEVTMRCQPILGHNTVFWYRQTMMQGLELLAYFRNRAPLDDSGMPKDRFSAEMPDATLATLKIQPSEPRDSAVYFCASSAGLAVQETQYFGPGTRLLVL.